This passage covers 18 T cell receptor beta chains from one sample sequenced in a study of cytotoxic CD8 clonotypes in ibrutinib-treated CLL. TCRdb keeps only in-frame clones here, not all; method: immunoSEQ multiplex PCR. In the table there are 250,000 to 350,000 clones, around 69% of which are singletons. Sequencing was performed on PBMCs, taken at disease progression, from a patient treated with ibrutinib. The receptors stem from a human donor with chronic lymphocytic leukemia.

The genes are TRBV19 and TRBJ2-3, with TRBD2 matching 13 bases. CDR3 length: 17 residues. From germline, CDR1 is LNHDA and CDR2 SQIVND (reference sequence). V lost 6 bases to trimming and J lost 1 base; unmatched junction nucleotides: 7. CDR3 sequence reads: CASSTSGRAKGTDTQYF. In DNA, the CDR3 is TGTGCCAGTAGCACTAGCGGGAGGGCCAAAGGCACAGATACGCAGTATTTT.

The V call is TRBV7-6, the J call TRBJ2-2; 7 positions match TRBD2. The CDR3 sequence is 14 residues long. The germline CDR1 and CDR2 sequences are SGHVS and FNYEAQ. J was trimmed by 4 bases and V by 5 bases; bases with no gene match: 4. The CDR3 is CASSPWGGTGELFF. CDR3 bases: TGTGCCAGCAGCCCATGGGGGGGCACCGGGGAGCTGTTTTTT. Together with reference TRBV7-6 and TRBJ2-2, the CDR3 gives the full variable domain: GAGVSQSPRYKVTKRGQDVALRCDPISGHVSLYWYRQALGQGPEFLTYFNYEAQQDKSGLPNDRFSAERPEGSISTLTIQRTEQRDSAMYRCASSPWGGTGELFFGEGSRLTVL.

J is TRBJ2-6 and V is TRBV9; 10 bases are a match to TRBD2. This CDR3 is built from 19 residues. Germline CDR1 is SGDLS and CDR2 is YYNGEE. Trimming removed 3 bases from V and 2 bases from J; junction bases left unmatched: 11. The CDR3: CASSERLAGFLTGANVLTF. The CDR3 nucleotides are TGTGCCAGCAGCGAGCGACTAGCGGGCTTCCTGACTGGGGCCAACGTCCTGACTTTC.

The CDR3 region has the DNA TGCGCCAGCAGCTTGGCCTTTTTGGGAGAGGGTAACTATGGCTACACCTTC. It encodes CASSLAFLGEGNYGYTF. The chain couples TRBV5-1 to TRBJ1-2; D gene uncertain. This CDR3 contains 17 residues. Germline values: CDR1 SGHRS, CDR2 YFSETQ. With 0 bases removed from V and 1 base from J, the gap between germline ends came to 16 bases.

The chain uses TRBV2 and TRBJ2-1; TRBD1 might be the D (6 bases). The CDR3 runs to 15 residues. Germline CDR1 is SNHLY and CDR2 is FYNNEI. Trimming left V 2 bases short and J 5 bases short, with 13 bases between. In DNA, the CDR3 is TGTGCCAGCAGTGAAAGGCCGGGACAAGACAATGAGCAGTTCTTC. This encodes CASSERPGQDNEQFF.

The CDR3 DNA follows: TGTGCCAGCTCACCAGCGGCCGACAGGTACGAGCAGTACTTC. Translated: CASSPAADRYEQYF. This sequence joins TRBV18 and TRBJ2-7; D may be TRBD1 (6 bases). This CDR3 has 14 amino acids. The V gene's germline CDR1 is KGHSH and CDR2 LQKENI. The V end was cut by 2 bases, the J end by 4 bases, with 12 bases between.

This clone has more than one count but fewer than ten. This chain links TRBV18 with TRBJ2-3; D unclear. With 4 bases removed from V and 0 bases from J, the gap between germline ends came to 11 bases. This CDR3 contains 15 residues. Germline CDR1 KGHSH, CDR2 LQKENI. For the CDR3, the DNA is TGTGCCAGCTCACTGGCGGCAACTAGCACAGATACGCAGTATTTT. Its protein product is CASSLAATSTDTQYF.

The chain is built from TRBV10-2 and TRBJ2-1; the D gene is possibly TRBD2 (6 bases). The V end was cut by 0 bases, the J end by 4 bases, with 16 bases between. The V gene's germline CDR1 is WSHSY and CDR2 SAAADI. This CDR3 has 17 amino acids. CDR3 nucleotides: TGCGCCAGCAGTGAGTCCGTGGGCGGGGATCGTTACAATGAGCAGTTCTTC. Protein sequence: CASSESVGGDRYNEQFF.

This chain joins TRBV19 and TRBJ1-1, with 8 bases identical to TRBD1. The junction had 4 bases not matched to a gene; V was cut back by 1 base and J by 3 bases. This CDR3 is built from 15 residues. The germline V gene has CDR1 LNHDA and CDR2 SQIVND (reference sequence). CDR3 residues: CASSIALTGDTEAFF. As DNA, the CDR3 is TGTGCCAGTAGTATAGCCCTGACAGGGGACACTGAAGCTTTCTTT.

The rearrangement uses TRBV9 and TRBJ1-2; tentatively, D is TRBD1 (5 bases). Trimming removed 3 bases from V and 5 bases from J, with 23 bases in between. This CDR3 contains 17 residues. Germline CDR1 is SGDLS and CDR2 is YYNGEE. The DNA of the CDR3 is TGTGCCAGCAGCGCCCCCGACAGCTTTCTTCTTGGGTATGGCTACACCTTC. Translation: CASSAPDSFLLGYGYTF.

In its sample, this clone was seen a few times. For the CDR3, the DNA is TGCGCCAGCACCCTCTCGAAGGAGTATTTT. This sequence encodes CASTLSKEYF. The rearrangement uses TRBV23-1 and TRBJ2-3; D uncertain. TRBV23-1 carries the ORF label, with uncertain function. The CDR3 consists of 10 residues. Trimming pared 7 bases from V and 13 bases from J, leaving 12 bases between.

This clone was detected a few times. CDR3 coding DNA: TGCAGCGTCGGAGTGGGACCCTACGAGCAGTACTTC. Amino acid sequence: CSVGVGPYEQYF. The V and J genes are TRBV29-1 and TRBJ2-7, with D possibly being TRBD1 or TRBD2 (5 bases each). CDR1 is SQVTM and CDR2 is ANQGSEA in the germline V gene. V shed 6 bases and J shed 2 bases, with 11 bases lying between them. The CDR3 contains 12 residues.

The chain recombines TRBV6-5 with TRBJ2-7, with 9 nucleotides matching TRBD2. CDR3 size: 14 residues. Trimming removed 4 bases from V and 1 base from J; junction bases left unmatched: 2. Germline CDR1 MNHEY, CDR2 SVGAGI. As DNA, the CDR3 is TGTGCCAGCAGTTTCCTAGCGGGGTCCTACGAGCAGTACTTC. Its protein is CASSFLAGSYEQYF.

The V call is TRBV18, the J call TRBJ2-5, with TRBD2 matching 14 bases. The CDR3 runs 14 residues. V lost 2 bases, J lost 7 bases, and 0 bases stayed unmatched. Germline-derived CDR1 and CDR2 are KGHSH and LQKENI. CDR3 loop: CASSPGLAGGTQYF. The CDR3 DNA reads as TGTGCCAGCTCACCAGGACTAGCGGGGGGGACCCAGTACTTC. Combining the CDR3 with reference TRBV18 and TRBJ2-5 gives the whole variable domain NAGVMQNPRHLVRRRGQEARLRCSPMKGHSHVYWYRQLPEEGLKFMVYLQKENIIDESGMPKERFSAEFPKEGPSILRIQQVVRGDSAAYFCASSPGLAGGTQYFGPGTRLLVL.

V usage is TRBV2 and J usage is TRBJ2-7; D unresolved. V lost 7 bases to trimming and J lost 6 bases, with 10 bases between them. The V gene's germline CDR1 is SNHLY and CDR2 FYNNEI. There are 11 residues in the CDR3. CDR3 region: CASTIVVEQYF. CDR3 bases: TGTGCCAGCACCATTGTTGTCGAGCAGTACTTC.

The chain is built from TRBV29-1 and TRBJ2-1; D remains ambiguous. Trimming took off 2 bases at V and 3 bases at J, with 17 bases between the two ends. This CDR3 is 16 amino acids long. Germline CDR1 SQVTM, CDR2 ANQGSEA. The CDR3 nucleotides are TGCAGCGTTGAAACCAGGAACCCCCATAACTACAATGAGCAGTTCTTC. Amino acid sequence: CSVETRNPHNYNEQFF.

This clone was recorded a few times. The rearrangement links TRBV6-6 to TRBJ2-7; TRBD1 agrees at 10 bases. The germline V gene has CDR1 MNHNY and CDR2 SVGAGI (reference sequence). This CDR3 region has 14 residues. After removal of 6 bases from V and 6 bases from J, the junction contained 8 bases not matched to a gene. The CDR3, as DNA: TGTGCCAGCAGGACGGGACAGGGGCTGGTCGAGCAGTACTTC. Translated, it gives CASRTGQGLVEQYF.

The chain is built from TRBV29-1 and TRBJ2-5; 13 nucleotides line up with TRBD2. V lost 2 bases, J lost 5 bases, and 11 bases stayed unmatched. The germline gives CDR1 SQVTM, CDR2 ANQGSEA. This CDR3 spans 17 amino acids. CDR3: CSVEPRTSGGPRETQYF. The CDR3 DNA sequence: TGCAGCGTTGAACCCCGGACTAGCGGGGGCCCCCGGGAGACCCAGTACTTC. Full variable domain (outside the CDR3, taken from reference TRBV29-1 and TRBJ2-5): SAVISQKPSRDICQRGTSLTIQCQVDSQVTMMFWYRQQPGQSLTLIATANQGSEATYESGFVIDKFPISRPNLTFSTLTVSNMSPEDSSIYLCSVEPRTSGGPRETQYFGPGTRLLVL.